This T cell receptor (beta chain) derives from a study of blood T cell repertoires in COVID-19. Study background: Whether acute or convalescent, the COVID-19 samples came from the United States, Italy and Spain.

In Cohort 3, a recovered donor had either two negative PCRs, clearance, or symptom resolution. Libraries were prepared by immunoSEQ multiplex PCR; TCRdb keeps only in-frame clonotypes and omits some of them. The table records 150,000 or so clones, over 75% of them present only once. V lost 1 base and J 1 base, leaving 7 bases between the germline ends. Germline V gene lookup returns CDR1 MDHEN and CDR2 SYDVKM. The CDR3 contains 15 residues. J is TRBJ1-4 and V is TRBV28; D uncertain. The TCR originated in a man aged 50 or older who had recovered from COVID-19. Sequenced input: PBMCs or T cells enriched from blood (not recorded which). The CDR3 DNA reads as TGTGCCAGCAGTTTATCGGTCGGAACTAATGAAAAACTGTTTTTT. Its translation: CASSLSVGTNEKLFF.